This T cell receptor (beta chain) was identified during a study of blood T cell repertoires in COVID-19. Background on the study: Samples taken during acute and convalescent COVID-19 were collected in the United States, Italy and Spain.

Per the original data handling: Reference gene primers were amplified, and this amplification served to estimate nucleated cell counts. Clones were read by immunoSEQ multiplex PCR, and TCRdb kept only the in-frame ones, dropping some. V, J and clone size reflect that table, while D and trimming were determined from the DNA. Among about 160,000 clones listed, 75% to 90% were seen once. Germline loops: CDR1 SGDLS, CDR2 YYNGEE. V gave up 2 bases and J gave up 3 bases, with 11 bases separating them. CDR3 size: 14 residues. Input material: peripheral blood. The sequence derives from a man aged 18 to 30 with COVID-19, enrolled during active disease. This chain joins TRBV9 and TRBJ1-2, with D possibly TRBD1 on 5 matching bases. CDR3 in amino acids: CASSVGGSDYGYTF. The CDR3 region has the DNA TGTGCCAGCAGCGTGGGGGGTTCAGACTATGGCTACACCTTC.